This passage covers 4 T cell receptor beta chains from one sample sequenced in a study of cytomegalovirus exposure and HLA in healthy donors. The PCR contained 60 Vbeta and 13 Jbeta primers. Here immunoSEQ multiplex PCR was the method, and the copy in TCRdb shows in-frame clones only, minus some. The data contain some 130,000 clones, about 78% of them singletons. Sequenced material: PBMCs. The origin of the receptors is a female donor in good health and CMV-seronegative.

A single count supports this clone. The chain carries TRBV9 and TRBJ1-1; D is ambiguous. Trimming took 4 bases from V and 2 from J, leaving 9 bases between them. CDR3 size: 13 residues. Looked up from germline, CDR1 is SGDLS and CDR2 is YYNGEE. The CDR3 DNA reads as TGTGCCAGCAGCCCCAGATATAACACTGAAGCTTTCTTT. It codes for CASSPRYNTEAFF.

This clone was counted only a few times. The chain is built from TRBV5-1 and TRBJ2-3; a weak D match, TRBD2 (6 bases). CDR1 and CDR2 from the germline V gene are SGHRS and YFSETQ. The CDR3 spans 15 residues. V was pared by 0 bases and J by 5 bases, with 13 bases between. CDR3 sequence: CASSLAGERGDTQYF. The CDR3 region has the DNA TGCGCCAGCAGCTTGGCGGGGGAGAGGGGAGATACGCAGTATTTT.

V gene TRBV5-1 combines with J gene TRBJ2-1; 11 bases line up with TRBD2. CDR1 and CDR2 from the germline V gene are SGHRS and YFSETQ. V lost 4 bases to trimming and J lost 4 bases; unmatched junction nucleotides: 4. This CDR3 has 15 residues. The DNA of the CDR3 is TGCGCCAGCAGCCCGGGACTAGCGGAATACAATGAGCAGTTCTTC. It translates to CASSPGLAEYNEQFF. The complete variable domain, with remaining parts taken from reference TRBV5-1 and TRBJ2-1, reads KAGVTQTPRYLIKTRGQQVTLSCSPISGHRSVSWYQQTPGQGLQFLFEYFSETQRNKGNFPGRFSGRQFSNSRSEMNVSTLELGDSALYLCASSPGLAEYNEQFFGPGTRLTVL.

This clone turned up a few times. This chain joins TRBV20-1 and TRBJ1-1, with 8 bases that match TRBD1. The CDR3 is 11 residues long. Germline CDR1 DFQATT, CDR2 SNEGSKA (reference sequence). The junction had 4 bases not matched to a gene; V was cut back by 3 bases and J by 10 bases. CDR3 in DNA: TGCAGTGCTAGGGAACAGGGGGGAGCTTTCTTT. It codes for CSAREQGGAFF.